The 27 T cell receptor beta chains below all came from one sample that was sequenced in a study of blood T cells in healthy people across ages. PCR was performed a second time for roughly 7 to 11 cycles using a sample-barcoded 5' primer and a J-beta primer mix. TCRdb re-called the 5' RACE reads with MiXCR, one entry per CDR3 protein. The table includes about 580,000 distinct CDR3 sequences, about 45% detected once. Material: blood. These receptors all come from an elderly man in good health.

This clonotype appeared a few times. The chain is built from TRBV20-1 and TRBJ2-5; the D gene is possibly TRBD1 (6 bases). Trimming left V 5 bases short and J 11 bases short, with 21 bases between. The germline gives CDR1 DFQATT, CDR2 SNEGSKA (reference sequence). The CDR3 runs 13 residues. DNA for the CDR3: TGCAGTGCTTGGACAGCTACTACGAAGGAGCAGTACTTC. Amino acid sequence: CSAWTATTKEQYF.

This clonotype was observed a handful of times. The rearrangement uses TRBV9 and TRBJ2-3, with D possibly being TRBD2 (6 bases). CDR1 is SGDLS, CDR2 YYNGEE, per germline. The length of the CDR3 is 14 residues. With 2 bases removed from V and 3 bases from J, the gap between germline ends came to 10 bases. The CDR3 region has the DNA TGTGCCAGCAGCGTGGGCGGGGATACAGATACGCAGTATTTT. This sequence encodes CASSVGGDTDTQYF.

This clonotype came up a few times. The chain carries TRBV12-3 or TRBV12-4 and TRBJ2-7; 7 bases agree with TRBD2. CDR3 length: 15 residues. V lost 3 bases and J lost 0; bases outside the gene matches: 5. CDR3 sequence reads: CASSLQRGHSYEQYF. In nucleotides, the CDR3 is TGTGCCAGCAGTTTGCAGCGGGGCCACTCCTACGAGCAGTACTTC.

This clonotype was seen many times. The chain uses TRBV29-1 and TRBJ2-3; D not resolved. CDR3 length equals 13 residues. Germline CDR1 reads SQVTM; CDR2 reads ANQGSEA. The V end lost 2 bases, the J end lost 0 bases, and 6 bases lay between the germline ends. CDR3 sequence reads: CSVEQDSTDTQYF. CDR3 coding DNA: TGCAGCGTTGAACAGGATAGCACAGATACGCAGTATTTT.

This rearrangement joins TRBV28 to TRBJ2-6; perhaps TRBD2 as D (5 bases). Germline V gene lookup returns CDR1 MDHEN and CDR2 SYDVKM. Trimming removed 10 bases at V and 0 bases at J, with 19 bases between. The CDR3 runs to 17 residues. The CDR3 bases are TGTGCCACGTTCGGCAGGACCGCGGGCTCTGGGGCCAACGTCCTGACTTTC. This sequence encodes CATFGRTAGSGANVLTF.

The V and J genes are TRBV5-1 and TRBJ2-3, with D perhaps TRBD1 or TRBD2 (5 bases each). Trimming cost V 4 bases and J 4 bases, with 16 bases left between them. Germline V CDR1 and CDR2: SGHRS, YFSETQ. The CDR3 consists of 15 residues. DNA for the CDR3: TGCGCCAGCAGCAAGATCCCCGGGACCCCAGATACGCAGTATTTT. It is translated as CASSKIPGTPDTQYF.

The chain joins TRBV30 to TRBJ1-2; D is perhaps TRBD1 (5 bases). The length of the CDR3 is 14 residues. V was shortened by 3 bases and J by 0 bases, with 11 bases between the two germline ends. CDR1 GTSNPN and CDR2 SVGIG come from the germline V gene (reference sequence). CDR3 region: CAWSGAVANYGYTF. DNA of the CDR3: TGTGCCTGGAGCGGGGCGGTAGCTAACTATGGCTACACCTTC.

With respect to this clonotype: At one end, the junction sequence differs from germline, possibly due to a read error. The chain joins TRBV6-5 to TRBJ2-5, with D possibly matching TRBD1 (6 bases). TRBJ2-7 matches the DNA end more closely, so the J call is doubtful. The CDR3 sequence is 13 residues long. CDR1 is MNHEY, CDR2 SVGAGI, per germline. CDR3 amino acids: CTSSDIRGSEQYF. The CDR3 nucleotides read TGTACCAGCAGCGATATTAGGGGGTCCGAGCAGTACTTC.

This clonotype was observed a handful of times. The chain links TRBV12-3 or TRBV12-4 to TRBJ2-5; maybe TRBD2 (6 bases). The J call is doubtful: the DNA matches TRBJ2-7 better. The CDR3 is 16 residues long. The chain's CDR3 is CASSLEALARPYEQYF. Here the CDR3 DNA reads TGTGCCAGCAGTTTAGAGGCTCTAGCGAGACCCTACGAGCAGTACTTC.

J is TRBJ2-3 and V is TRBV27, with 9 nucleotides matching TRBD1. CDR1 and CDR2 (germline): MNHEY, SMNVEV (reference sequence). The CDR3 sequence is 15 residues long. V gave up 3 bases and J gave up 2 bases; unmatched junction bases: 3. In DNA form, the CDR3 reads TGTGCCAGCAGTTTTGGGACAGGGTTCACAGATACGCAGTATTTT. This sequence encodes CASSFGTGFTDTQYF.

The J gene is TRBJ2-3, the V gene TRBV6-5; D possibly corresponds to TRBD2 (5 bases). V lost 5 bases to trimming and J lost 2 bases, with 14 bases between them. The CDR3 runs 15 residues. The germline V gene encodes CDR1 MNHEY and CDR2 SVGAGI. CDR3 residues: CASSEAGGYTDTQYF. Written as DNA, the CDR3 is TGTGCCAGCAGTGAAGCTGGCGGGTACACAGATACGCAGTATTTT.

The chain joins TRBV20-1 to TRBJ2-7; D uncertain. The DNA end lines up better with TRBJ2-5; the J call may be wrong. Looked up from germline, CDR1 is DFQATT and CDR2 is SNEGSKA (reference sequence). The length of the CDR3 is 14 residues. The CDR3 reads CSARDRPTPETQYF. The CDR3 DNA sequence: TGCAGTGCTAGAGATCGGCCTACCCCAGAGACCCAGTACTTC.

This clonotype was observed a few times. V gene TRBV7-3 combines with J gene TRBJ2-3; TRBD2 agrees at 11 bases. This CDR3 has 16 amino acids. Germline CDR1 SGHTA, CDR2 FQGTGA. The V and J ends lost 1 base and 6 bases, in that order; junction bases with no gene match: 6. The DNA of the CDR3 is TGTGCCAGCAGCTTAAACCCTAGCGGGGGGCGGGATACGCAGTATTTT. It translates to CASSLNPSGGRDTQYF.

This clonotype was counted a few times. The chain joins TRBV29-1 to TRBJ1-2; D remains ambiguous. The CDR3 contains 11 residues. Germline CDR1 is SQVTM and CDR2 is ANQGSEA. V lost 4 bases to trimming and J lost 4 bases, with 7 bases between them. The CDR3: CSVVGGYGYTF. CDR3 bases: TGCAGCGTTGTGGGAGGCTATGGCTACACCTTC.

As concerns this clonotype: One end of the junction does not line up with germline, which may come from a read error. V gene TRBV4-1 combines with J gene TRBJ2-3; the match to TRBD2 covers 12 bases. Germline V CDR1 and CDR2: MGHRA, YSYEKL. The CDR3 is 16 amino acids. The CDR3 sequence is CASIQDLAGGSDTQYF. The CDR3 DNA sequence: TGCGCCAGCATCCAAGATCTAGCGGGAGGGTCAGATACGCAGTATTTT.

The V and J genes are TRBV5-1 and TRBJ1-5; 10 nucleotides agree with TRBD1. This CDR3 is 15 amino acids long. The trim removed 0 bases at V and 7 bases at J, leaving 4 bases unmatched. Germline V gene lookup returns CDR1 SGHRS and CDR2 YFSETQ. The CDR3 is CASSLEGDRGQPQHF. The CDR3 nucleotides read TGCGCCAGCAGCTTGGAGGGGGACAGGGGACAGCCCCAGCATTTT.

This clonotype has a handful of counts. The chain couples TRBV6-2 or TRBV6-3 to TRBJ2-7; 7 nucleotides agree with TRBD1. With V trimmed by 0 bases and J by 7 bases, 9 bases remained unmatched. The germline CDR1 and CDR2 sequences are MNHEY and SVGEGT. The CDR3 is 15 residues long. The CDR3 loop is CASSYSPTGSGEQYF. CDR3 nucleotides: TGTGCCAGCAGTTACTCTCCGACAGGGTCGGGAGAGCAGTACTTC.

The sample holds a few counts of this clonotype. This chain uses TRBV4-3 with TRBJ1-2, with 11 bases identical to TRBD1. Germline CDR1 is LGHNA and CDR2 is YSLEER. V lost 3 bases, J lost 7 bases, and 10 bases stayed unmatched. The CDR3 runs 16 residues. CDR3 DNA sequence: TGCGCCAGCAGCCACGGAGGAGGACAGGGGGCCTCTGGCTACACCTTC. Its translation: CASSHGGGQGASGYTF.

This clonotype occurred once. The chain employs TRBV10-3 and TRBJ2-7; the D gene is possibly TRBD2 (5 bases). Germline-derived CDR1 and CDR2 are ENHRY and SYGVKD. V lost 4 bases and J 1 base, leaving 14 bases between the germline ends. The CDR3 covers 15 residues. The CDR3 region is CAISGSMSGSYEQYF. Written as DNA, the CDR3 is TGTGCCATCAGTGGAAGTATGAGCGGTTCCTACGAGCAGTACTTC.

This clonotype was observed a few times. The chain has TRBV11-3 and TRBJ2-1; the match to TRBD2 covers 10 bases. Trimming at V came to 3 bases and at J to 4 bases, leaving 3 bases not matched to a gene. The CDR3 is made up of 15 amino acids. Germline CDR1 SGHNT, CDR2 YENEEA. The CDR3 DNA follows: TGTGCCAGCAGCTTTAGCGGGGGGATTTACAATGAGCAGTTCTTC. Translation gives CASSFSGGIYNEQFF.

The chain links TRBV3-1 to TRBJ2-1, with TRBD2 matching 7 bases. V lost 1 base to trimming and J lost 5 bases; unmatched junction nucleotides: 11. This CDR3 is 17 amino acids long. Germline V gene lookup returns CDR1 LGHDT and CDR2 YNNKEL (reference sequence). The CDR3 protein is CASSQVRASGRNNEQFF. CDR3 nucleotides: TGTGCCAGCAGCCAAGTCAGGGCTAGCGGACGAAACAATGAGCAGTTCTTC.

J is TRBJ2-7 and V is TRBV10-2; 10 positions agree with TRBD2. Per germline, CDR1 WSHSY and CDR2 SAAADI. Trimming removed 0 bases from V and 4 bases from J; junction bases left unmatched: 9. The CDR3 has 17 amino acids. This chain's CDR3 is CASSESRASGSSYEQYF. In DNA, the CDR3 is TGCGCCAGCAGTGAGTCGAGGGCTAGCGGGAGTTCGTACGAGCAGTACTTC.

The chain combines TRBV14 with TRBJ2-3; 8 bases align to TRBD1. V was clipped by 4 bases and J by 2 bases; unmatched bases: 8. Germline V gene sequence: CDR1 SGHDN, CDR2 FVKESK. The CDR3 is 16 residues long. The CDR3 is CASSPYPGQATDTQYF. DNA for the CDR3: TGTGCCAGCAGCCCCTACCCGGGACAGGCCACAGATACGCAGTATTTT.

This clonotype occurred once. A junction boundary mismatches the germline segment, possibly from a read error. V is TRBV12-3 or TRBV12-4 and J is TRBJ2-5, with D perhaps matching TRBD1 (6 bases). The CDR3 covers 13 residues. The CDR3 is CASTQGNQGTQYF. The CDR3 nucleotides are TGTGCCAGCACCCAGGGGAACCAAGGGACCCAGTACTTC.

V gene TRBV7-2 combines with J gene TRBJ2-1, with a tentative D call TRBD2 (6 bases). The V gene's germline CDR1 is SGHTA and CDR2 FQGNSA. V was trimmed by 1 base and J by 7 bases, leaving 11 bases between them. This CDR3 has 14 residues. CDR3 in amino acids: CASSLGSGTNEQFF. CDR3 in DNA: TGTGCCAGCAGCTTAGGGTCCGGGACTAATGAGCAGTTCTTC.

For the CDR3, the DNA is TGTGCCAGCAGCTCAGGGGACAGATACTCTGGGGCCAACGTCCTGACTTTC. Its protein is CASSSGDRYSGANVLTF. This chain joins TRBV7-9 and TRBJ2-6, with 7 bases fitting TRBD1. Germline V gene sequence: CDR1 SEHNR, CDR2 FQNEAQ (reference sequence). V lost 4 bases and J lost 0; bases outside the gene matches: 6. There are 17 residues in the CDR3.

This clonotype showed up just a few times. The chain couples TRBV30 to TRBJ2-5; the match to TRBD1 covers 7 bases. From germline, CDR1 is GTSNPN and CDR2 SVGIG (reference sequence). This CDR3 spans 13 amino acids. V shed 3 bases and J 5 bases; nucleotides not matched to a gene: 6. CDR3 coding DNA: TGTGCCTGGAGAAAGGGGGCGAGGGAGACCCAGTACTTC. It is translated as CAWRKGARETQYF.